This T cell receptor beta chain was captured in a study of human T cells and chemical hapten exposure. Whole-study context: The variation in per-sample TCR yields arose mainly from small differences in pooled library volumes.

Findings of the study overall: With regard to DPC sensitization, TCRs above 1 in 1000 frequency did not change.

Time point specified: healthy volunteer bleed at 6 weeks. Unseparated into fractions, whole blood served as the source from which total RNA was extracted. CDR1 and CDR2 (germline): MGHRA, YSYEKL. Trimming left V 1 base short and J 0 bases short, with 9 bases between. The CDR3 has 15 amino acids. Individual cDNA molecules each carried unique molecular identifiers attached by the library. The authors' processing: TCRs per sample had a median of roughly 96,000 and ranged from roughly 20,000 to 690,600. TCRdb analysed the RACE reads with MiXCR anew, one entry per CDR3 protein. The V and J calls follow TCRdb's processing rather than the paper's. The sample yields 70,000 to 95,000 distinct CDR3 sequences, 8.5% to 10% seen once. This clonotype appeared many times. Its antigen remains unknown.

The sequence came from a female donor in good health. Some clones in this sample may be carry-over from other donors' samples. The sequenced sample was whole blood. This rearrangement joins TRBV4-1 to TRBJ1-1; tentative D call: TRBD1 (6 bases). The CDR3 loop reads CASSQGRGMNTEAFF. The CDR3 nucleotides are TGCGCCAGCAGCCAAGGAAGGGGGATGAACACTGAAGCTTTCTTT.